This T cell receptor beta chain was captured in a study of cytomegalovirus exposure and HLA in healthy donors. Study background: The roughly 130 validation repertoires, a later analysis reported, used the same platform as the approximately 670 repertoires from the first cohort.

Assay: immunoSEQ multiplex PCR; the TCRdb copy retains only in-frame clones and omits some. The sample has more than 250,000 clones; 87% are singletons. Germline assignment: CDR1 MNHEY and CDR2 SVGAGI. This CDR3 comprises 14 residues. The ends lost 2 bases at V and 4 bases at J; junction bases unmatched: 4. The donors were in the roughly 120-subject validation cohort, distinct from the approximately 700-subject first cohort. About this clone itself: Its antigen is not identified.

Study-level points and caveats: Among the CMV-associated chains, three were confirmed in vitro as specific for CMV antigens. The investigators catalogued 150 to 200 TCR beta chains as cytomegalovirus-associated.

The sequenced sample consisted of PBMCs. This TCR was recovered from a woman aged 25 to 39 in good health and CMV-seropositive. The chain joins TRBV6-5 to TRBJ1-2; TRBD1 aligns across 7 bases. CDR3 amino acids: CASSYRDSSYGYTF. CDR3 DNA sequence: TGTGCCAGCAGTTACAGGGACAGCAGCTATGGCTACACCTTC.